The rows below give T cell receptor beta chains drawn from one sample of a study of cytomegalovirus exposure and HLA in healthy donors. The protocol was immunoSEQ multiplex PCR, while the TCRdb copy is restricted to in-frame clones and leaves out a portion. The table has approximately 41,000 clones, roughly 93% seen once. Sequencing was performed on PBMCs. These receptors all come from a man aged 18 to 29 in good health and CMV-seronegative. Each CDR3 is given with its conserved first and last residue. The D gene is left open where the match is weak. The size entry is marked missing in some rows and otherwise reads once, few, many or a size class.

CDR3aa: CASSSRQGGYGYTF
CDR3nt: TGTGCCAGCAGTAGCCGGCAGGGGGGATATGGCTACACCTTC
v_gene: TRBV28
d_gene: TRBD1
abundance: once
j_gene: TRBJ1-2

CDR3aa: CASSSGNSPLHF
CDR3nt: TGTGCCAGCTCATCGGGGAATTCACCCCTCCACTTT
v_gene: TRBV28
d_gene: .
abundance: .
j_gene: TRBJ1-6

CDR3aa: CASRSGTSRSYEQYF
CDR3nt: TGTGCCAGCAGATCCGGGACTAGCAGATCCTACGAGCAGTACTTC
v_gene: TRBV6-5
d_gene: TRBD2
abundance: .
j_gene: TRBJ2-7

CDR3aa: CASSPRQGSNQPQHF
CDR3nt: TGTGCCAGTAGTCCACGACAGGGGAGCAATCAGCCCCAGCATTTT
v_gene: TRBV19
d_gene: TRBD1
abundance: .
j_gene: TRBJ1-5

CDR3aa: CAWNRRAPSYGYTF
CDR3nt: TGTGCCTGGAACCGCAGAGCCCCTAGCTATGGCTACACCTTC
v_gene: TRBV30
d_gene: .
abundance: once
j_gene: TRBJ1-2

CDR3aa: CASSAFGQGLLNEQFF
CDR3nt: TGTGCCAGCAGTGCATTCGGACAGGGGCTACTCAATGAGCAGTTCTTC
v_gene: TRBV6-1
d_gene: TRBD1
abundance: .
j_gene: TRBJ2-1

CDR3aa: CASSLDRVGTEAFF
CDR3nt: TGTGCCAGCAGTCTAGACAGGGTGGGCACTGAAGCTTTCTTT
v_gene: TRBV2
d_gene: TRBD1
abundance: .
j_gene: TRBJ1-1

CDR3aa: CAGLRTDTQYF
CDR3nt: TGTGCCGGACTTCGGACAGATACGCAGTATTTT
v_gene: TRBV4-2
d_gene: .
abundance: .
j_gene: TRBJ2-3

CDR3aa: CASSLASASVYNEQFF
CDR3nt: TGTGCCAGCAGCTTGGCATCGGCTAGTGTCTACAATGAGCAGTTCTTC
v_gene: TRBV5-4
d_gene: .
abundance: .
j_gene: TRBJ2-1

CDR3aa: CASSLAGGRRQETQYF
CDR3nt: TGCGCCAGCAGCTTGGCCGGCGGGAGAAGGCAAGAGACCCAGTACTTC
v_gene: TRBV5-1
d_gene: TRBD2
abundance: .
j_gene: TRBJ2-5

CDR3aa: CASSVGHQVGEQYF
CDR3nt: TGTGCCAGCAGCGTAGGACACCAGGTAGGCGAGCAGTACTTC
v_gene: TRBV9
d_gene: .
abundance: .
j_gene: TRBJ2-7

CDR3aa: CASSSVYGYTF
CDR3nt: TGTGCCAGCAGTTCCGTCTATGGCTACACCTTC
v_gene: TRBV6-5
d_gene: .
abundance: .
j_gene: TRBJ1-2

CDR3aa: CASSRAGAYEQYF
CDR3nt: TGTGCCAGCTCACGCGCCGGAGCCTACGAGCAGTACTTC
v_gene: TRBV18
d_gene: .
abundance: .
j_gene: TRBJ2-7

CDR3aa: CASRRQGQPQHF
CDR3nt: TGTGCCAGCAGGAGACAGGGTCAGCCCCAGCATTTT
v_gene: TRBV2
d_gene: TRBD1
abundance: .
j_gene: TRBJ1-5

CDR3aa: CASQGLYPTDTQYF
CDR3nt: TGTGCCAGCCAGGGGCTTTACCCCACAGATACGCAGTATTTT
v_gene: TRBV6-1
d_gene: .
abundance: once
j_gene: TRBJ2-3

CDR3aa: CASSQVPPSGSETQYF
CDR3nt: TGTGCCAGCAGCCAAGTCCCCCCTTCAGGGTCAGAGACCCAGTACTTC
v_gene: TRBV14
d_gene: .
abundance: few
j_gene: TRBJ2-5

CDR3aa: CASSPLILAQGSNQPQHF
CDR3nt: TGTGCCAGCAGCCCCTTGATTTTAGCACAGGGTAGCAATCAGCCCCAGCATTTT
v_gene: TRBV28
d_gene: .
abundance: .
j_gene: TRBJ1-5

CDR3aa: CASSKQENTGELFF
CDR3nt: TGTGCCAGCAGCAAACAGGAGAACACCGGGGAGCTGTTTTTT
v_gene: TRBV27
d_gene: .
abundance: .
j_gene: TRBJ2-2

CDR3aa: CASGLGREEDTQYF
CDR3nt: TGTGCTAGTGGTTTGGGCAGGGAGGAAGATACGCAGTATTTT
v_gene: TRBV12-5
d_gene: .
abundance: .
j_gene: TRBJ2-3

CDR3aa: CASSHQDRDSGNTIYF
CDR3nt: TGCGCCAGCAGCCACCAGGACAGGGACTCTGGAAACACCATATATTTT
v_gene: TRBV4-1
d_gene: TRBD1
abundance: once
j_gene: TRBJ1-3

CDR3aa: CASSTGTSGASSPSTDTQYF
CDR3nt: TGTGCCAGCAGCACTGGGACTAGCGGGGCGTCCAGTCCTAGCACAGATACGCAGTATTTT
v_gene: TRBV21-1
d_gene: .
abundance: .
j_gene: TRBJ2-3

CDR3aa: CASSLTGATFGSPLHF
CDR3nt: TGCGCCAGCAGCTTAACAGGGGCGACCTTCGGTTCACCCCTCCACTTT
v_gene: TRBV5-1
d_gene: TRBD1
abundance: .
j_gene: TRBJ1-6

CDR3aa: CASSLGPQQPQHF
CDR3nt: TGTGCCAGCAGTTTAGGCCCGCAACAGCCCCAGCATTTT
v_gene: TRBV27
d_gene: .
abundance: .
j_gene: TRBJ1-5

CDR3aa: CASSGQGPQPQHF
CDR3nt: TGCGCCAGCAGCGGGCAGGGGCCTCAGCCCCAGCATTTT
v_gene: TRBV23-1
d_gene: .
abundance: once
j_gene: TRBJ1-5

CDR3aa: CSLRGNEKLFF
CDR3nt: TGCAGTCTAAGGGGTAATGAAAAACTGTTTTTT
v_gene: TRBV20-1
d_gene: .
abundance: .
j_gene: TRBJ1-4

CDR3aa: CAAVDREKLFF
CDR3nt: TGCGCCGCGGTGGACAGGGAAAAACTGTTTTTT
v_gene: TRBV23-1
d_gene: TRBD1
abundance: .
j_gene: TRBJ1-4

CDR3aa: CASSPPELAGGYEQYF
CDR3nt: TGTGCCAGCAGTCCCCCGGAACTAGCGGGAGGGTACGAGCAGTACTTC
v_gene: TRBV28
d_gene: TRBD2
abundance: .
j_gene: TRBJ2-7

CDR3aa: CASSLQIAGGMNEQFF
CDR3nt: TGTGCCAGCAGCTTACAAATCGCGGGGGGAATGAATGAGCAGTTCTTC
v_gene: TRBV7-6
d_gene: TRBD2
abundance: .
j_gene: TRBJ2-1

CDR3aa: CASSVEFAATDTQYF
CDR3nt: TGTGCCAGCAGCGTCGAGTTTGCGGCCACAGATACGCAGTATTTT
v_gene: TRBV9
d_gene: .
abundance: .
j_gene: TRBJ2-3

CDR3aa: CASGLAVYNEQFF
CDR3nt: TGTGCCAGCGGGCTAGCGGTCTACAATGAGCAGTTCTTC
v_gene: TRBV6-5
d_gene: TRBD2
abundance: .
j_gene: TRBJ2-1

CDR3aa: CASSPGLVGNEQFF
CDR3nt: TGTGCCAGCAGCCCGGGACTAGTTGGTAATGAGCAGTTCTTC
v_gene: TRBV14
d_gene: TRBD2
abundance: .
j_gene: TRBJ2-1

CDR3aa: CASSSGQGAREQYF
CDR3nt: TGCGCCAGCAGCTCGGGACAGGGGGCGCGAGAGCAGTACTTC
v_gene: TRBV5-1
d_gene: TRBD1
abundance: hyperexpanded
j_gene: TRBJ2-7

CDR3aa: CSVDSGVGNSYEQYF
CDR3nt: TGCAGCGTTGATTCGGGGGTGGGGAACTCCTACGAGCAGTACTTC
v_gene: TRBV29-1
d_gene: .
abundance: .
j_gene: TRBJ2-7

CDR3aa: CASSVAGPERSGYTF
CDR3nt: TGTGCCAGCAGCGTAGCAGGACCTGAGCGGAGTGGCTACACCTTC
v_gene: TRBV9
d_gene: .
abundance: .
j_gene: TRBJ1-2

CDR3aa: CASRVDSAEAFF
CDR3nt: TGTGCCAGCAGGGTAGACAGTGCTGAAGCTTTCTTT
v_gene: TRBV2
d_gene: .
abundance: .
j_gene: TRBJ1-1

CDR3aa: CSVKNGQGLGGYTF
CDR3nt: TGCAGCGTCAAAAACGGACAGGGCTTGGGGGGCTACACCTTC
v_gene: TRBV29-1
d_gene: TRBD1
abundance: few
j_gene: TRBJ1-2

CDR3aa: CASSALTGFGTDTQYF
CDR3nt: TGTGCCAGCAGTGCCCTGACAGGGTTTGGCACAGATACGCAGTATTTT
v_gene: TRBV6-1
d_gene: TRBD1
abundance: .
j_gene: TRBJ2-3

CDR3aa: CASNFPGLAADTQYF
CDR3nt: TGTGCCAGTAACTTTCCGGGACTAGCGGCAGATACGCAGTATTTT
v_gene: TRBV19
d_gene: TRBD2
abundance: .
j_gene: TRBJ2-3

CDR3aa: CASSLGDRVGTGELFF
CDR3nt: TGTGCCAGCAGCTTGGGGGACAGGGTGGGAACCGGGGAGCTGTTTTTT
v_gene: TRBV5-4
d_gene: TRBD1
abundance: .
j_gene: TRBJ2-2

CDR3aa: CASGMTGSITGELFF
CDR3nt: TGTGCCAGCGGGATGACAGGGTCCATCACCGGGGAGCTGTTTTTT
v_gene: TRBV5-4
d_gene: TRBD1
abundance: .
j_gene: TRBJ2-2

CDR3aa: CASSTQGQPQHF
CDR3nt: TGTGCCAGCAGTACACAGGGTCAGCCCCAGCATTTT
v_gene: TRBV27
d_gene: .
abundance: .
j_gene: TRBJ1-5

CDR3aa: CASRGTGWNIQYF
CDR3nt: TGTGCCAGCAGGGGGACAGGGTGGAACATTCAGTACTTC
v_gene: TRBV6-1
d_gene: TRBD1
abundance: few
j_gene: TRBJ2-4

CDR3aa: CATSGGQQETQYF
CDR3nt: TGTGCCACTAGCGGGGGGCAACAAGAGACCCAGTACTTC
v_gene: TRBV6-5
d_gene: TRBD2
abundance: .
j_gene: TRBJ2-5

CDR3aa: CASSWSGIGYNEQFF
CDR3nt: TGCGCCAGCAGCTGGAGCGGGATCGGCTACAATGAGCAGTTCTTC
v_gene: TRBV5-1
d_gene: TRBD2
abundance: .
j_gene: TRBJ2-1

CDR3aa: CASSNTGAYNEQFF
CDR3nt: TGTGCCAGCAGCAACACTGGGGCATACAATGAGCAGTTCTTC
v_gene: TRBV2
d_gene: .
abundance: once
j_gene: TRBJ2-1

CDR3aa: CASSIAGGTNQPQHF
CDR3nt: TGTGCCAGTAGTATAGCAGGGGGGACTAATCAGCCCCAGCATTTT
v_gene: TRBV19
d_gene: TRBD1
abundance: few
j_gene: TRBJ1-5

CDR3aa: CASSLGRIPGTDTQYF
CDR3nt: TGTGCCAGCAGCTTAGGACGTATTCCGGGGACAGATACGCAGTATTTT
v_gene: TRBV7-8
d_gene: .
abundance: .
j_gene: TRBJ2-3

CDR3aa: CASSDRGLSGANVLTF
CDR3nt: TGTGCCAGCAGTGACAGGGGGTTATCTGGGGCCAACGTCCTGACTTTC
v_gene: TRBV6-4
d_gene: .
abundance: .
j_gene: TRBJ2-6